The next 29 T cell receptor beta chains were all read from a single sample in a study of CD8+ T cells in alopecia areata. It was cDNA, reverse transcribed from extracted RNA, that served as the sequencing template. Profiled with immunoSEQ multiplex PCR; TCRdb holds only in-frame clones, not every one. The sample holds more than 90,000 clones, roughly two fifths seen once. Material for sequencing was CD4+ T cells sorted from blood. All receptors come from a human donor with alopecia areata.

V is TRBV29-1 and J is TRBJ1-1; 9 bases agree with TRBD1. The germline CDR1 and CDR2 sequences are SQVTM and ANQGSEA. The V and J ends lost 5 bases and 11 bases, in that order; junction bases with no gene match: 9. This CDR3 comprises 12 residues. In nucleotides, the CDR3 is TGCAGCGTTTTCCCGGGACAGGGAGCGGCTTTCTTT. Protein sequence: CSVFPGQGAAFF.

This chain joins TRBV7-2 and TRBJ2-5; D remains ambiguous. The CDR3 is 11 amino acids. Deletions cut 5 bases from V and 3 bases from J, with 4 bases between. CDR1 and CDR2 from the germline V gene are SGHTA and FQGNSA. The CDR3 DNA is TGTGCCAGCAGCCCTAAAGAGACCCAGTACTTC. Its translation is CASSPKETQYF. The complete variable domain, with remaining parts taken from reference TRBV7-2 and TRBJ2-5, reads GAGVSQSPSNKVTEKGKDVELRCDPISGHTALYWYRQSLGQGLEFLIYFQGNSAPDKSGLPSDRFSAERTGGSVSTLTIQRTQQEDSAVYLCASSPKETQYFGPGTRLLVL.

The table lists this clone with a few counts. The rearrangement links TRBV29-1 to TRBJ2-3; 7 nucleotides align to TRBD2. There are 14 residues in the CDR3. The germline CDR1 and CDR2 sequences are SQVTM and ANQGSEA. J gave up 1 base and V 6 bases, and 7 bases lay outside the gene matches. Here the CDR3 DNA reads TGCAGCGTCGCAAGGGCGGGGGGCACAGATACGCAGTATTTT. This translates into CSVARAGGTDTQYF.

The V gene is TRBV7-3, the J gene TRBJ2-1, with a weak D call TRBD1 (6 bases). The CDR3 contains 16 residues. Trimming pared 5 bases from V and 7 bases from J, leaving 21 bases between. Germline loops: CDR1 SGHTA, CDR2 FQGTGA. In DNA, the CDR3 is TGTGCCAGCAGCCCGACAGGATGGGTATTGAGTAATGAGCAGTTCTTC. Its translation: CASSPTGWVLSNEQFF. The full variable domain, its missing parts supplied by reference TRBV7-3 and TRBJ2-1, is GAGVSQTPSNKVTEKGKYVELRCDPISGHTALYWYRQSLGQGPEFLIYFQGTGAADDSGLPNDRFFAVRPEGSVSTLKIQRTERGDSAVYLCASSPTGWVLSNEQFFGPGTRLTVL.

This clone showed up many times. Other DNA sequences in this specimen translate into the identical CDR3. The chain carries TRBV5-1 and TRBJ2-5, with 7 bases matching TRBD1. This CDR3 has 14 amino acids. V lost 2 bases, J lost 0 bases, and 1 base stayed unmatched. Germline V gene lookup returns CDR1 SGHRS and CDR2 YFSETQ. The CDR3, as DNA: TGCGCCAGCAGCTTTCAGGGGGACCAAGAGACCCAGTACTTC. It codes for CASSFQGDQETQYF.

CDR3: CASSAPLGAGGYTF. The CDR3 nucleotides read TGTGCCAGCAGCGCCCCCCTCGGGGCTGGTGGCTACACCTTC. The chain is built from TRBV9 and TRBJ1-2, with a tentative D call TRBD1 (5 bases). V was cut by 3 bases and J by 7 bases, with 16 bases left in between. Germline values: CDR1 SGDLS, CDR2 YYNGEE. This CDR3 is built from 14 residues.

As to this clone: Other DNA sequences of this sample code for an identical CDR3. The chain has TRBV14 and TRBJ2-5; D unclear. Germline CDR1 reads SGHDN; CDR2 reads FVKESK. The V end was cut by 1 base, the J end by 3 bases, with 6 bases between. This CDR3 region has 13 residues. CDR3 loop: CASSQAPKETQYF. The CDR3 coding sequence is TGTGCCAGCAGCCAAGCGCCCAAAGAGACCCAGTACTTC.

This chain connects TRBV6-6 to TRBJ1-5; D call uncertain. Looked up from germline, CDR1 is MNHNY and CDR2 is SVGAGI (reference sequence). The CDR3 runs to 15 residues. Trimming removed 5 bases at V and 0 bases at J, with 11 bases between. This CDR3 is CASSPQLYSNQPQHF. CDR3 nucleotides: TGTGCCAGCAGTCCTCAGTTATATAGCAATCAGCCCCAGCATTTT.

This rearrangement joins TRBV7-2 to TRBJ2-2; D might be TRBD1 or TRBD2, each matching 6 bases. The CDR3 runs 16 residues. Germline V gene data show CDR1 as SGHTA and CDR2 as FQGNSA. V lost 4 bases and J 1 base, leaving 13 bases between the germline ends. CDR3 in DNA: TGTGCCAGCAGCTCGGCGGGACACTTGAACACCGGGGAGCTGTTTTTT. Its protein is CASSSAGHLNTGELFF. The full variable domain, with the rest looked up from reference TRBV7-2 and TRBJ2-2, is GAGVSQSPSNKVTEKGKDVELRCDPISGHTALYWYRQSLGQGLEFLIYFQGNSAPDKSGLPSDRFSAERTGGSVSTLTIQRTQQEDSAVYLCASSSAGHLNTGELFFGEGSRLTVL.

This clone has just one count. V usage is TRBV25-1 and J usage is TRBJ2-1; D is perhaps TRBD1 (5 bases). Trimming took 7 bases from V and 1 from J, leaving 11 bases between them. CDR1 MGHDK and CDR2 SYGVNS come from the germline V gene. This CDR3 is built from 14 residues. The CDR3 here is CASTKGWSYNEQFF. CDR3 nucleotide sequence: TGTGCCAGCACCAAGGGGTGGTCCTACAATGAGCAGTTCTTC.

Only a few counts were recorded for this clone. The chain uses TRBV29-1 and TRBJ2-7; 8 bases line up with TRBD1. The CDR3 has 12 residues. Looked up from germline, CDR1 is SQVTM and CDR2 is ANQGSEA. V dropped 7 bases and J dropped 4; count of bases not matched to a gene: 6. CDR3 coding DNA: TGCAGCGGGGGCCAGGGGGCTTACGAGCAGTACTTC. Encoded protein: CSGGQGAYEQYF.

The gene calls are TRBV6-5 and TRBJ2-7, with 8 bases matching TRBD1. This CDR3 contains 15 residues. V was clipped by 6 bases and J by 0 bases; unmatched bases: 7. Germline V gene lookup returns CDR1 MNHEY and CDR2 SVGAGI. CDR3: CASSRRDRSSYEQYF. The CDR3 DNA sequence: TGTGCCAGCAGCCGCCGGGACAGGAGCTCCTACGAGCAGTACTTC.

In DNA, the CDR3 is TGTGCCAGCAGCGAGACCGGGACTCCATCCTACAATGAGCAGTTCTTC. Its translation: CASSETGTPSYNEQFF. The chain is built from TRBV9 and TRBJ2-1, with D perhaps TRBD2 (6 bases). The CDR3 is 16 residues long. Trimming removed 3 bases at V and 1 base at J, with 14 bases between. Germline V gene data show CDR1 as SGDLS and CDR2 as YYNGEE.

This clone was detected a few times. The chain employs TRBV19 and TRBJ1-1, with D uncertain. Germline assignment: CDR1 LNHDA and CDR2 SQIVND (reference sequence). V was trimmed by 6 bases and J by 1 base, leaving 9 bases between them. There are 13 residues in the CDR3. CDR3 sequence: CASRDQRNTEAFF. DNA for the CDR3: TGTGCCAGTAGGGACCAGAGGAACACTGAAGCTTTCTTT.

The rearrangement uses TRBV7-9 and TRBJ2-1, with D tentatively TRBD2 (6 bases). The V gene's germline CDR1 is SEHNR and CDR2 FQNEAQ (reference sequence). The CDR3 contains 16 residues. V was shortened by 3 bases and J by 0 bases, with 12 bases between the two germline ends. CDR3 nucleotides: TGTGCCAGCAGCTTGGGACTCGGAGGCTCCTACAATGAGCAGTTCTTC. It encodes CASSLGLGGSYNEQFF.

This clone was seen ten or more times. The rearrangement links TRBV2 to TRBJ1-1; TRBD1 is a possible D gene (5 bases). The CDR3 extends over 11 amino acids. The germline V gene encodes CDR1 SNHLY and CDR2 FYNNEI. The CDR3 coding sequence is TGTGTTTCAGGGTTGGGGACTGAAGCTTTCTTT. It yields the protein CVSGLGTEAFF.

This chain links TRBV27 with TRBJ1-2; 12 nucleotides match TRBD1. This CDR3 region has 14 residues. The germline V gene encodes CDR1 MNHEY and CDR2 SMNVEV (reference sequence). After removal of 3 bases from V and 6 bases from J, the junction contained 2 bases not matched to a gene. CDR3 protein: CASSFRDRGHGYTF. The CDR3 region has the DNA TGTGCCAGCAGTTTCAGGGACAGGGGGCATGGCTACACCTTC.

This clone was seen more than once but under ten times. The J gene is TRBJ2-5, the V gene TRBV28, with 10 nucleotides matching TRBD2. This CDR3 is built from 16 residues. Germline V gene lookup returns CDR1 MDHEN and CDR2 SYDVKM. J lost 13 bases, V lost 6 bases, and 20 bases had no gene match. The CDR3 sequence is CASSTGGASGSFWLYF. The DNA for the CDR3 is TGTGCCAGCAGCACTGGGGGGGCTAGCGGGAGCTTCTGGTTGTACTTC. Complete variable domain (other parts from reference TRBV28 and TRBJ2-5): DVKVTQSSRYLVKRTGEKVFLECVQDMDHENMFWYRQDPGLGLRLIYFSYDVKMKEKGDIPEGYSVSREKKERFSLILESASTNQTSMYLCASSTGGASGSFWLYFGPGTRLLVL.

The rearrangement uses TRBV4-3 and TRBJ1-2, with 8 bases that match TRBD1. CDR1 is LGHNA, CDR2 YSLEER, per germline. This CDR3 is built from 16 residues. V shed 1 base and J 7 bases; nucleotides not matched to a gene: 11. The CDR3 is CASSQAKAGGAGGYTF. The CDR3, as DNA: TGCGCCAGCAGCCAAGCCAAAGCAGGGGGCGCGGGTGGCTACACCTTC.

This clone counts as medium-sized. The same CDR3 is also encoded by other DNA sequences in this sample. The J gene is TRBJ2-5, the V gene TRBV7-2; D gene ambiguous. The CDR3 extends over 12 amino acids. V dropped 1 base and J dropped 7 bases, with 7 bases sitting between them. Germline V gene lookup returns CDR1 SGHTA and CDR2 FQGNSA. The DNA of the CDR3 is TGTGCCAGCAGCTTAGGGCCTGGGACCCAGTACTTC. This encodes CASSLGPGTQYF.

The rearrangement joins TRBV30 to TRBJ1-3; D is unresolved. Trimming took 0 bases from V and 4 from J, leaving 4 bases between them. CDR1 is GTSNPN and CDR2 is SVGIG in the germline V gene (reference sequence). The CDR3 loop spans 12 amino acids. The CDR3 DNA follows: TGTGCCTGGAGTGTACGGGGAAACACCATATATTTT. Translation gives CAWSVRGNTIYF.

This chain links TRBV7-2 with TRBJ1-1, with D perhaps matching TRBD1 (5 bases). Germline CDR1 SGHTA, CDR2 FQGNSA. Trimming left V 3 bases short and J 8 bases short, with 10 bases between. This CDR3 region has 12 residues. The CDR3 DNA reads as TGTGCCAGCAGCTTCAGGGTGGGGGAAGCTTTCTTT. It yields the protein CASSFRVGEAFF.

The chain uses TRBV29-1 and TRBJ2-4, with 7 bases fitting TRBD1. After removal of 2 bases from V and 9 bases from J, the junction contained 4 bases not matched to a gene. The length of the CDR3 is 12 residues. Per the germline V gene, CDR1 is SQVTM and CDR2 is ANQGSEA. In nucleotides, the CDR3 is TGCAGCGTTGAAACAGGGGCTCGCATTCAGTACTTC. It specifies CSVETGARIQYF.

The chain links TRBV30 to TRBJ1-1; D is uncertain. This CDR3 contains 13 residues. Germline CDR1 reads GTSNPN; CDR2 reads SVGIG (reference sequence). V lost 2 bases and J 6 bases, leaving 13 bases between the germline ends. The CDR3 loop is CAWSLSSTAEAFF. The DNA for the CDR3 is TGTGCCTGGAGTCTGAGCAGTACGGCTGAAGCTTTCTTT.

The rearrangement links TRBV29-1 to TRBJ2-5; 7 bases align to TRBD2. This CDR3 has 13 amino acids. Germline-derived CDR1 and CDR2 are SQVTM and ANQGSEA. Trimming took 8 bases from V and 5 from J; bases not matched to a gene: 11. The chain's CDR3 is CSSGTILTETQYF. The CDR3 nucleotides are TGCAGCTCCGGGACTATTCTGACTGAGACCCAGTACTTC.

The chain has TRBV5-1 and TRBJ2-1; D may match TRBD1 or TRBD2 (5 bases each). Trimming removed 9 bases at V and 7 bases at J, with 17 bases between. Germline CDR1 is SGHRS and CDR2 is YFSETQ. The CDR3 has 13 residues. CDR3 amino acids: CATNVRGGNEQFF. CDR3 coding DNA: TGCGCCACCAACGTGAGGGGTGGGAATGAGCAGTTCTTC.

The chain carries TRBV5-1 and TRBJ2-6, with 7 bases matching TRBD1. Germline lookup yields CDR1 SGHRS and CDR2 YFSETQ. There are 18 residues in the CDR3. V trimming: 0 bases; J trimming: 1 base; junction bases outside the gene matches: 7. CDR3 loop: CASSLVTGSLSGANVLTF. CDR3 nucleotide sequence: TGCGCCAGCAGCTTGGTGACAGGGTCTCTATCTGGGGCCAACGTCCTGACTTTC.

This clone turned up a few times. V gene TRBV7-2 combines with J gene TRBJ2-3; TRBD1 matches at 10 bases. Germline CDR1 reads SGHTA; CDR2 reads FQGNSA. Losses at the gene ends were 5 bases for V and 1 base for J; bases not matched to a gene: 3. The CDR3 covers 15 residues. This CDR3 is CASSPDRGRTDTQYF. The CDR3 DNA reads TGTGCCAGCAGCCCCGACAGGGGGCGCACAGATACGCAGTATTTT.

This sequence joins TRBV28 and TRBJ2-7, with D unclear. From germline, CDR1 is MDHEN and CDR2 SYDVKM. The CDR3 contains 11 residues. Trimming took off 7 bases at V and 3 bases at J, with 7 bases between the two ends. CDR3 in DNA: TGTGCCAGCACCTGGAACTACGAGCAGTACTTC. This translates into CASTWNYEQYF.